This T cell receptor beta chain was identified in a study of T cells in Graves' hyperthyroidism and ophthalmopathy. Study-level background: Peripheral blood was collected at initial diagnosis, before any treatment.

The sample holds many counts of this clonotype. Its antigen is not known. TCR beta CDR3 region amplification was performed from RNA transcripts. Primed by the HTBI set, a first-round RT-PCR was run on the TCR CDR3. Each CDR3 protein is one row after TCRdb ran MiXCR on the multiplex PCR reads. The sample records hundreds of thousands of distinct CDR3 sequences, around 13% being singletons. Clinical symptoms, serum thyroxine and TRAb, thyroid ultrasound and orbital computed tomography together formed the diagnostic basis. A sample of blood taken at first hyperthyroidism diagnosis preceded any ophthalmopathy symptoms. General study findings and limits: Among clonotypes expanded in thyroid above 0.001, most were also found in blood.

The sequence was collected from a woman younger than 45 with Graves' hyperthyroidism that later progressed to Graves' ophthalmopathy. The sequencing input was blood.

The CDR3 protein is CASRISVAGEQPQHF. Written as DNA, the CDR3 is TGTGCCAGCAGGATCAGTGTGGCAGGGGAACAGCCCCAGCATTTT. The chain uses TRBV27 and TRBJ1-5; weak D call: TRBD1 (6 bases). CDR3 size: 15 residues. V was clipped by 6 bases and J by 7 bases, with 19 bases between them. Germline loops: CDR1 MNHEY, CDR2 SMNVEV (reference sequence).